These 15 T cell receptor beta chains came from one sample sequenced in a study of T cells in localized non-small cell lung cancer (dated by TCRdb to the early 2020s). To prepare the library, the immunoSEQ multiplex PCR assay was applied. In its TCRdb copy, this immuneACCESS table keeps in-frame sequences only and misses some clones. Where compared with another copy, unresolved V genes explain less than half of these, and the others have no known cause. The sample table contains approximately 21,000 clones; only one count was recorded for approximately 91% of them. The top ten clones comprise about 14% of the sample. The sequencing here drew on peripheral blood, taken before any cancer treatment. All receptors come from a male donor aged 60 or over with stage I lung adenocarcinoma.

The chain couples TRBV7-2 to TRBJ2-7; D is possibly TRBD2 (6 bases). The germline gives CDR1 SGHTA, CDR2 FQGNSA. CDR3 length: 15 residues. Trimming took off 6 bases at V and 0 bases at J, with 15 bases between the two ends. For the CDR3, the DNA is TGTGCCAGCAGTCCTCTCCCCGGGAGCTCCTACGAGCAGTACTTC. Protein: CASSPLPGSSYEQYF.

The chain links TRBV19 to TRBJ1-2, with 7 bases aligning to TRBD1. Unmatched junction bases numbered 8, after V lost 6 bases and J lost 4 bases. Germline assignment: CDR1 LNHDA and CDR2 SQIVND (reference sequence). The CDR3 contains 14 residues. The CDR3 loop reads CASRDGTVGYGYTF. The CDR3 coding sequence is TGTGCCAGTAGAGACGGGACAGTCGGCTATGGCTACACCTTC.

The chain's CDR3 is CASSQYRGNEQFF. In nucleotides, the CDR3 is TGTGCCAGCAGTCAGTACCGGGGCAATGAGCAGTTCTTC. The chain has TRBV6-1 and TRBJ2-1, with D possibly being TRBD2 (5 bases). The V end was cut by 5 bases, the J end by 6 bases, with 11 bases between. The CDR3 has 13 residues. Germline V gene lookup returns CDR1 MNHNS and CDR2 SASEGT.

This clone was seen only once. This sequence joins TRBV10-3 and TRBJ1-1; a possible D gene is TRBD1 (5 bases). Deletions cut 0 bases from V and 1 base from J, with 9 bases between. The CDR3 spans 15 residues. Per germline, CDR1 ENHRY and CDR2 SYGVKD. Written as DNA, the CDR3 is TGTGCCATCAGTGAGTCGCAGGGCCAGAACACTGAAGCTTTCTTT. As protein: CAISESQGQNTEAFF.

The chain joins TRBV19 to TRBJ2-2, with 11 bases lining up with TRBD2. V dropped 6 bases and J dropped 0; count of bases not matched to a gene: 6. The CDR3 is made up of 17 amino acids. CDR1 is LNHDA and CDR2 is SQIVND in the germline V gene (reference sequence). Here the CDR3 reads CASRPLAGVANTGELFF. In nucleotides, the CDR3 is TGTGCCAGTAGGCCACTAGCGGGGGTCGCGAACACCGGGGAGCTGTTTTTT.

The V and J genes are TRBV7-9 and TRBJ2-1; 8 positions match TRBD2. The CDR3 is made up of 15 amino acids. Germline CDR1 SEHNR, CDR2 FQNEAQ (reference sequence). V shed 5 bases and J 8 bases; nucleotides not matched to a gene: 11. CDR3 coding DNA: TGTGCCAGCAGCCGCACCCGGGGGGGCCTCGATGAGCAGTTCTTC. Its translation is CASSRTRGGLDEQFF. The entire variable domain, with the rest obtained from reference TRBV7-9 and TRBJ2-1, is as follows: DTGVSQNPRHKITKRGQNVTFRCDPISEHNRLYWYRQTLGQGPEFLTYFQNEAQLEKSRLLSDRFSAERPKGSFSTLEIQRTEQGDSAMYLCASSRTRGGLDEQFFGPGTRLTVL.

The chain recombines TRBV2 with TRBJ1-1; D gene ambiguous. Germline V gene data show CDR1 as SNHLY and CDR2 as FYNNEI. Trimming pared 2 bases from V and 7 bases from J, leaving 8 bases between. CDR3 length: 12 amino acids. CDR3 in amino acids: CASSESEVEAFF. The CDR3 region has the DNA TGTGCCAGCAGTGAAAGTGAGGTTGAAGCTTTCTTT.

The DNA of the CDR3 is TGCGCCAGCAGCCCCTTACTAGCGGGGGGGACAGATACGCAGTATTTT. Protein sequence: CASSPLLAGGTDTQYF. The chain joins TRBV5-1 to TRBJ2-3; 13 bases map to TRBD2. The germline CDR1 and CDR2 sequences are SGHRS and YFSETQ. The CDR3 runs to 16 residues. Trimming cost V 4 bases and J 3 bases; bases outside gene matches: 5.

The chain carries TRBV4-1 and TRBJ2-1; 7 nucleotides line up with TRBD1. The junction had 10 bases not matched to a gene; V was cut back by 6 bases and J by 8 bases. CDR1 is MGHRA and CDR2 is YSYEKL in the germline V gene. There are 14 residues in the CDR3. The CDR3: CASRRGGAEDEQFF. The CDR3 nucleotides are TGCGCCAGCAGGCGAGGGGGCGCCGAGGATGAGCAGTTCTTC.

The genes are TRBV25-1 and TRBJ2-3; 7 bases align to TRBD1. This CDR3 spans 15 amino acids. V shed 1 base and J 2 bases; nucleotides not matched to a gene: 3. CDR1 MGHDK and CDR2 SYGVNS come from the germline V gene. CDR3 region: CASSEWGTATDTQYF. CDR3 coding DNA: TGTGCCAGCAGTGAATGGGGGACAGCCACAGATACGCAGTATTTT.

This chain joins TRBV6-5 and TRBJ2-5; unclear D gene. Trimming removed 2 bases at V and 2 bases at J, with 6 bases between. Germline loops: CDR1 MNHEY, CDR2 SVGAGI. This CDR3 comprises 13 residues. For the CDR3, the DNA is TGTGCCAGCAGTTACAGGCGGCAAGAGACCCAGTACTTC. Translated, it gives CASSYRRQETQYF.

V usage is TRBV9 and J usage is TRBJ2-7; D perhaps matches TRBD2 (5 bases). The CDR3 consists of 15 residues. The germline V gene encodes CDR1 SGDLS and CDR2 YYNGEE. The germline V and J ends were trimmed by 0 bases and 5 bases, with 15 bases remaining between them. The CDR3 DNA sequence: TGTGCCAGCAGCGTAGAACCCGGGATTCTCAACGAGCAGTACTTC. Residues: CASSVEPGILNEQYF. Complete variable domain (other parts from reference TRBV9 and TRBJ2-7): DSGVTQTPKHLITATGQRVTLRCSPRSGDLSVYWYQQSLDQGLQFLIQYYNGEERAKGNILERFSAQQFPDLHSELNLSSLELGDSALYFCASSVEPGILNEQYFGPGTRLTVT.

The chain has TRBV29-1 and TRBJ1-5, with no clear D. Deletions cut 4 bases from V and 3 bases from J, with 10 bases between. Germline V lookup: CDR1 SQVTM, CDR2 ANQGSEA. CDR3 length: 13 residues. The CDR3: CSVGLGNNQPQHF. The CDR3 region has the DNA TGCAGCGTTGGGCTAGGGAACAATCAGCCCCAGCATTTT.

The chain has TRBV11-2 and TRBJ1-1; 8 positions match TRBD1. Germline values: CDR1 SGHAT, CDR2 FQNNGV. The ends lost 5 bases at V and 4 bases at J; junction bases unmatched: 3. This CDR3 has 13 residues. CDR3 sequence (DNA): TGTGCCAGCAGCCTTGACAGGGGCACTGAAGCTTTCTTT. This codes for CASSLDRGTEAFF.

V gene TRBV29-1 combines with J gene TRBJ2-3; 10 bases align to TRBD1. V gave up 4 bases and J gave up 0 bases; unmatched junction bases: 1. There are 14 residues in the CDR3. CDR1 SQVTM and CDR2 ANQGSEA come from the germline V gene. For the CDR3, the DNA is TGCAGCGTTGGGACAGGGGGAAGCACAGATACGCAGTATTTT. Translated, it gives CSVGTGGSTDTQYF.